This TCR beta chain derives from a study of shared clonotypes between healthy human individuals. General study points: Clonotypes not shared had lower generation probabilities than those common to all four donors.

CD45RA-negative memory and CD45RA+ naive subsets were split from the CD4+ cells. To note about this clone: Its antigen is not identified.

Measured with immunoSEQ multiplex PCR; TCRdb has only the in-frame clones, and not every one. The sample shows over a million clones, 95% to 99% of them seen only once. Looked up from germline, CDR1 is MNHEY and CDR2 is SMNVEV (reference sequence). The CDR3 loop spans 13 amino acids. J gave up 5 bases and V 8 bases, and 8 bases lay outside the gene matches. This sequence originates from a man aged 25 to 40 in good health. Source material: naive CD4+ T cells sorted from blood. The subset here: CD45RA+ positively selected. This chain connects TRBV27 to TRBJ2-7; 8 bases line up with TRBD2. Written as DNA, the CDR3 is TGTGCCAGCCCCAGCGGGAGTTTCCACGAGCAGTACTTC. Encoded protein: CASPSGSFHEQYF.